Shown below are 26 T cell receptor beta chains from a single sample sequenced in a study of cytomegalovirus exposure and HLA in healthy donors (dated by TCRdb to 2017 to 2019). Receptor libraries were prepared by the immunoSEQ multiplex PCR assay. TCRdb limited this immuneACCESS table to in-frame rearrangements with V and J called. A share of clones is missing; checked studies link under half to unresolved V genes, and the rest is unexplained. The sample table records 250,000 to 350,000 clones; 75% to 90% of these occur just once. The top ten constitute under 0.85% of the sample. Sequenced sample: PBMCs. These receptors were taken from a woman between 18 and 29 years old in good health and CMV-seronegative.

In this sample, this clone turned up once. CDR3 sequence reads: CATSRPLGPTGYTF. DNA of the CDR3: TGTGCCACCAGCAGACCCTTGGGGCCGACGGGCTACACCTTC. This chain joins TRBV15 and TRBJ1-2, with D maybe TRBD1 (5 bases). V lost 2 bases to trimming and J lost 8 bases, with 15 bases between them. The CDR3 loop spans 14 amino acids. The germline CDR1 and CDR2 sequences are LNHNV and YYDKDF (reference sequence).

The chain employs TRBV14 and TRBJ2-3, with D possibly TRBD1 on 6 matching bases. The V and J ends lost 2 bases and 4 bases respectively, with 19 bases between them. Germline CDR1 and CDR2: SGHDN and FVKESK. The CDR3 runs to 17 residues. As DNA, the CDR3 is TGTGCCAGCAGCCAATTCACCTTCCAGGGGCTCGCAGATACGCAGTATTTT. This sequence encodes CASSQFTFQGLADTQYF.

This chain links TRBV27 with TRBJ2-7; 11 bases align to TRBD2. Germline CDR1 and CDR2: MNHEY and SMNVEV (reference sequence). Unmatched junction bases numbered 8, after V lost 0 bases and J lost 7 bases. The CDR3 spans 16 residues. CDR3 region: CASSLSGELAGEEQYF. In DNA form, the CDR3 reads TGTGCCAGCAGTTTATCAGGTGAACTAGCGGGAGAAGAGCAGTACTTC.

The CDR3 DNA is TGTGCTAGTGGTAGCGGGAGGGCCTACGAGCAGTACTTC. This sequence encodes CASGSGRAYEQYF. V usage is TRBV12-5 and J usage is TRBJ2-7, with 10 positions matching TRBD2. The V and J ends lost 5 bases and 2 bases, in that order; junction bases with no gene match: 0. The CDR3 contains 13 residues. Germline V lookup: CDR1 LGHNT, CDR2 FRNRAP.

Here the CDR3 reads CASSPSGAENTGELFF. In DNA form, the CDR3 reads TGTGCCAGCAGCCCCTCAGGGGCGGAAAATACCGGGGAGCTGTTTTTT. The J gene is TRBJ2-2, the V gene TRBV7-2; a weak D match, TRBD1 (6 bases). The CDR3 totals 16 residues. Trimming pared 5 bases from V and 5 bases from J, leaving 18 bases between. The germline CDR1 and CDR2 sequences are SGHTA and FQGNSA.

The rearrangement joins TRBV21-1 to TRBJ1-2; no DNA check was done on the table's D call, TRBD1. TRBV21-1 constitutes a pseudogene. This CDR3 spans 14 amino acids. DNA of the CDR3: TGTGCCAGCAGCTCTCTCGGGACAGGCAATGGCTACACCTTC. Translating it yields CASSSLGTGNGYTF.

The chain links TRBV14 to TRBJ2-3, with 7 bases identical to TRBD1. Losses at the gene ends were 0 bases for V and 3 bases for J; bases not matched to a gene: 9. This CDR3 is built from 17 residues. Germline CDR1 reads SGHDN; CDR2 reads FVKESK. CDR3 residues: CASSQEPLQGSTDTQYF. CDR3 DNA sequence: TGTGCCAGCAGCCAAGAACCGTTACAGGGGAGTACAGATACGCAGTATTTT.

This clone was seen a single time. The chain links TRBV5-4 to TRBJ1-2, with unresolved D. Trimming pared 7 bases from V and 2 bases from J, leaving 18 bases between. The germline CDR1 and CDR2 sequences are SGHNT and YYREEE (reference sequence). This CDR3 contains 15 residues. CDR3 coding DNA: TGTGCCAGCGGTTGGGCACGTCCGACGAACTATGGCTACACCTTC. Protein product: CASGWARPTNYGYTF. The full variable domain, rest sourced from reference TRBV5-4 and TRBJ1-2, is ETGVTQSPTHLIKTRGQQVTLRCSSQSGHNTVSWYQQALGQGPQFIFQYYREEENGRGNFPPRFSGLQFPNYSSELNVNALELDDSALYLCASGWARPTNYGYTFGSGTRLTVV.

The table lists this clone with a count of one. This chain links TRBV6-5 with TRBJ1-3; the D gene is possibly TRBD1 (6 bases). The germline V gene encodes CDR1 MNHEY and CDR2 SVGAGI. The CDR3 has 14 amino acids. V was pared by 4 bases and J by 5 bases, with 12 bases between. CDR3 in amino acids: CASSLGDTRNTIYF. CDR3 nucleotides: TGTGCCAGCAGTTTGGGGGACACGAGAAACACCATATATTTT.

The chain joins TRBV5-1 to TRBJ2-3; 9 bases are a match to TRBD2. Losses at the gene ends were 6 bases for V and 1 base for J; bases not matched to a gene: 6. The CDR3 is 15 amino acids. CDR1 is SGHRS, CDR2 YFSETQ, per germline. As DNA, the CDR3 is TGCGCCAGCAACTTAGCGGGAGACCGCACAGATACGCAGTATTTT. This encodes CASNLAGDRTDTQYF.

CDR3 sequence reads: CASSPGGNEQYF. DNA of the CDR3: TGCGCCAGCAGCCCGGGGGGGAACGAGCAGTACTTC. This rearrangement joins TRBV5-1 to TRBJ2-7; 8 bases are a match to TRBD2. V trimming: 4 bases; J trimming: 5 bases; junction bases outside the gene matches: 2. Per germline, CDR1 SGHRS and CDR2 YFSETQ. The CDR3 contains 12 residues.

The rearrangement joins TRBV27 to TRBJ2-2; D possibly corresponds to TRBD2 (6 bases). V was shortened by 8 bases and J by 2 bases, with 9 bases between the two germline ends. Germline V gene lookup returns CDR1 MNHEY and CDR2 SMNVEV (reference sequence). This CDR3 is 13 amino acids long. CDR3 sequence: CASRDSNTGELFF. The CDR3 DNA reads TGTGCCAGCCGGGACTCAAACACCGGGGAGCTGTTTTTT.

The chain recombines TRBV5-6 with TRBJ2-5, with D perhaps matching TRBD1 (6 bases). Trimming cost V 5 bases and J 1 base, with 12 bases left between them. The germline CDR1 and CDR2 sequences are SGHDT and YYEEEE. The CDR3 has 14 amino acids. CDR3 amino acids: CASRSRDTQETQYF. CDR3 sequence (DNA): TGTGCCAGCAGGAGTAGGGACACCCAAGAGACCCAGTACTTC.

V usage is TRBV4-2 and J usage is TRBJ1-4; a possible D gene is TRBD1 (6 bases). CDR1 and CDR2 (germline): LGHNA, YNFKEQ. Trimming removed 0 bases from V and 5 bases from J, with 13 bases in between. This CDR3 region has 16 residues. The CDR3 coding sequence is TGTGCCAGCAGCCAAGAAAGGACAGCAATAAATGAAAAACTGTTTTTT. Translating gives CASSQERTAINEKLFF.

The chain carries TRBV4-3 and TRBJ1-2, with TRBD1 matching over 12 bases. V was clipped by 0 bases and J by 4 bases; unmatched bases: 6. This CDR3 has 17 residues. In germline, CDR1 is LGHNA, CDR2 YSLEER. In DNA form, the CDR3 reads TGCGCCAGCAGCCAAGAGGGACAGGGGGCGCAGATCTATGGCTACACCTTC. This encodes CASSQEGQGAQIYGYTF.

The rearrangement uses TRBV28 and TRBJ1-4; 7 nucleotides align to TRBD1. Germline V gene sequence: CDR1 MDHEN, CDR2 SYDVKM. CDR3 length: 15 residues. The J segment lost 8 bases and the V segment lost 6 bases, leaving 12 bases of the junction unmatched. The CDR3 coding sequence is TGTGCCAGCAGCGAAGCGACAGGGCCGGGGGAAAAACTGTTTTTT. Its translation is CASSEATGPGEKLFF.

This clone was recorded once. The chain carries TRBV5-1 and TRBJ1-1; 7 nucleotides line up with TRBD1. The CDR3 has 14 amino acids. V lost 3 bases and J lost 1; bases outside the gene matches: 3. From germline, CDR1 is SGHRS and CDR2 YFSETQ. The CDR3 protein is CASSWTGPNTEAFF. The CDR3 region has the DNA TGCGCCAGCAGCTGGACAGGCCCGAACACTGAAGCTTTCTTT. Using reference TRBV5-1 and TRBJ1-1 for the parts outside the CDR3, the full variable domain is KAGVTQTPRYLIKTRGQQVTLSCSPISGHRSVSWYQQTPGQGLQFLFEYFSETQRNKGNFPGRFSGRQFSNSRSEMNVSTLELGDSALYLCASSWTGPNTEAFFGQGTRLTVV.

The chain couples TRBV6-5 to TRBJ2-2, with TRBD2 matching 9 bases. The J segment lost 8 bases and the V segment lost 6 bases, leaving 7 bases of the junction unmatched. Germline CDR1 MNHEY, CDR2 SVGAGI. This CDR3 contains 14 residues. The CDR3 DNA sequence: TGTGCCAGCAGAAAAGCGGGAGGCTTTGGGGAGCTGTTTTTT. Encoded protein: CASRKAGGFGELFF.

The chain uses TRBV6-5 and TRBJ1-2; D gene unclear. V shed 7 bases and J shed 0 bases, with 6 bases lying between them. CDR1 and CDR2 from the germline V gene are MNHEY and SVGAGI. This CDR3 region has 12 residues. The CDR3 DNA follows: TGTGCCAGCAAGAGAGCTAACTATGGCTACACCTTC. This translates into CASKRANYGYTF.

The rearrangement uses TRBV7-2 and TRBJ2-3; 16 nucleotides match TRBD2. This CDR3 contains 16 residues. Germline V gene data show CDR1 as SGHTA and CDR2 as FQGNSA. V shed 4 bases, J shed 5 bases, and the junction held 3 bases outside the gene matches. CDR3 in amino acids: CASSSGLAGGGDTQYF. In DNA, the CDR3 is TGTGCCAGCAGCTCGGGACTAGCGGGAGGGGGAGATACGCAGTATTTT. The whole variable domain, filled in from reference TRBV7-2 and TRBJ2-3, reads GAGVSQSPSNKVTEKGKDVELRCDPISGHTALYWYRQSLGQGLEFLIYFQGNSAPDKSGLPSDRFSAERTGGSVSTLTIQRTQQEDSAVYLCASSSGLAGGGDTQYFGPGTRLTVL.

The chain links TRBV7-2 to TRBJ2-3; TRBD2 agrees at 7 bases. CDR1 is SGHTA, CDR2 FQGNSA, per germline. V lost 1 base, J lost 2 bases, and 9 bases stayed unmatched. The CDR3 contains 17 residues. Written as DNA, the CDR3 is TGTGCCAGCAGCTTAGTAGGCAGCGGGGCTTACACAGATACGCAGTATTTT. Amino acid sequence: CASSLVGSGAYTDTQYF.

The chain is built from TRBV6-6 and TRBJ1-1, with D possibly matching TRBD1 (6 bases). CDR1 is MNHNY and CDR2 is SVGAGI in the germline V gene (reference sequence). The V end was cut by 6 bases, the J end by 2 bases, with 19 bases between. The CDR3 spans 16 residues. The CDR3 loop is CASSAGVYVSNTEAFF. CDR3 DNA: TGTGCCAGCAGCGCAGGGGTATATGTCTCAAACACTGAAGCTTTCTTT.

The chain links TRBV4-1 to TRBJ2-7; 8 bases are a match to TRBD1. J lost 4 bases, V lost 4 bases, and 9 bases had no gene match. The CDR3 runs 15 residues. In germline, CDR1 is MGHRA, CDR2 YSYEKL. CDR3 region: CASSPGQGARYEQYF. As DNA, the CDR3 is TGCGCCAGCAGCCCGGGGCAGGGGGCGAGGTACGAGCAGTACTTC.

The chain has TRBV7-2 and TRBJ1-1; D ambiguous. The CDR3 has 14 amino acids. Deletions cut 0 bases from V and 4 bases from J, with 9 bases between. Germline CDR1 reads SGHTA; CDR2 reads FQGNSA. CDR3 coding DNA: TGTGCCAGCAGCTTAGCGCAGGTAGTCACTGAAGCTTTCTTT. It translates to CASSLAQVVTEAFF.

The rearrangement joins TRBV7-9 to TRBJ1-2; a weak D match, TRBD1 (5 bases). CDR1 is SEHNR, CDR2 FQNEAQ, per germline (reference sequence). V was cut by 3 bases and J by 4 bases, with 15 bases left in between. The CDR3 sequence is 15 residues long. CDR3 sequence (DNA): TGTGCCAGCAGCTTCCGGGAGTTGGGGCCCTATGGCTACACCTTC. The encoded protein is CASSFRELGPYGYTF.

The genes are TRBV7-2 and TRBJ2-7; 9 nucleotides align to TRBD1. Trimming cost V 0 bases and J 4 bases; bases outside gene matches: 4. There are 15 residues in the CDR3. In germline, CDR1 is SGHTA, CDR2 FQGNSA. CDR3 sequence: CASSLAGQGGYEQYF. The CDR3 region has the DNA TGTGCCAGCAGCTTAGCGGGACAGGGTGGATACGAGCAGTACTTC.